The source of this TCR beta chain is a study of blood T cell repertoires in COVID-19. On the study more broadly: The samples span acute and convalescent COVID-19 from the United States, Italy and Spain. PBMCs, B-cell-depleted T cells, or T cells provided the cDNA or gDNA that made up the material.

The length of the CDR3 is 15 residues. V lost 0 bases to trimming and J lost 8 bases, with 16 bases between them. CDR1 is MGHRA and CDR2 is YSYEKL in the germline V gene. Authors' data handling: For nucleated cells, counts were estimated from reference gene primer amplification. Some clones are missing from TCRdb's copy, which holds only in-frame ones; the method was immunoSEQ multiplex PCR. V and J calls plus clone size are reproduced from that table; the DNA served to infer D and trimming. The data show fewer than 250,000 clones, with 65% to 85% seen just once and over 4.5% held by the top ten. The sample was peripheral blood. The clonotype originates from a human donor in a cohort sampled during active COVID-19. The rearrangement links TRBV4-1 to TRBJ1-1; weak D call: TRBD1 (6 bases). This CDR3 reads CASSQERKTGREAFF. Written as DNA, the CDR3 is TGCGCCAGCAGCCAAGAGCGAAAGACAGGCAGAGAAGCTTTCTTT.